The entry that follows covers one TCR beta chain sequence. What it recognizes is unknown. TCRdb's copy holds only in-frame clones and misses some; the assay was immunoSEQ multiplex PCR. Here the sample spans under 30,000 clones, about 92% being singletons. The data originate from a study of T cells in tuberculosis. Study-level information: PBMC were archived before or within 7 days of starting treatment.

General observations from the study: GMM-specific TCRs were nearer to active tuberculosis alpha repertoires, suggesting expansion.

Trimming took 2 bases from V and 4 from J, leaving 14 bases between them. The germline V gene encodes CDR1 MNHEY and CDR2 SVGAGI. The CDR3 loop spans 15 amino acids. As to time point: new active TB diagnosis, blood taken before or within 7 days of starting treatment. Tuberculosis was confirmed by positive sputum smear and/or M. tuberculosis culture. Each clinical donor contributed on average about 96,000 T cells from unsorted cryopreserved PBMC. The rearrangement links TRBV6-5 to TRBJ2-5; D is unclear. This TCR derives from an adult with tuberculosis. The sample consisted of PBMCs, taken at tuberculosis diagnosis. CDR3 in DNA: TGTGCCAGCAGTTACGGGCCTCCCGGAAGAGAGACCCAGTACTTC. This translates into CASSYGPPGRETQYF.